Following are 25 T cell receptor beta chains from one sample sequenced in a study of blood T cells in healthy people across ages. A second PCR of about 6 to 12 cycles used a sample-barcoded 5' primer and a J-beta primer mix. TCRdb reprocessed the 5' RACE reads via MiXCR and lists one record per CDR3 protein. This sample yields about 1.5 million distinct CDR3 sequences, of which 35% to 45% are seen a single time; under 5% belongs to the top ten. The specimen sequenced was blood. The origin of the receptors is a woman in her late teens or twenties in good health.

This chain joins TRBV7-2 and TRBJ2-3; the match to TRBD1 covers 7 bases. The J segment lost 10 bases and the V segment lost 3 bases, leaving 16 bases of the junction unmatched. CDR3 length equals 16 residues. Germline-derived CDR1 and CDR2 are SGHTA and FQGNSA. CDR3 loop: CASSLTGRGTRGAQYF. Written as DNA, the CDR3 is TGTGCCAGCAGCTTGACAGGGAGAGGGACCCGCGGAGCGCAGTATTTT.

The genes are TRBV7-2 and TRBJ1-1, with TRBD1 matching 10 bases. Germline V gene sequence: CDR1 SGHTA, CDR2 FQGNSA. The CDR3 runs 15 residues. V shed 7 bases, J shed 4 bases, and the junction held 9 bases outside the gene matches. The CDR3 sequence: CASTSPRTGGTEAFF. The DNA of the CDR3 is TGTGCCAGCACCTCCCCCCGGACAGGGGGCACTGAAGCTTTCTTT.

The CDR3 here is CASQYLHTGELFF. The DNA for the CDR3 is TGTGCCAGTCAGTACTTGCACACCGGGGAGCTGTTTTTT. The rearrangement links TRBV7-9 to TRBJ2-2; D remains ambiguous. Germline V gene lookup returns CDR1 SEHNR and CDR2 FQNEAQ (reference sequence). Trimming cost V 9 bases and J 3 bases, with 11 bases left between them. The CDR3 consists of 13 residues.

This clonotype was seen once. The chain recombines TRBV20-1 with TRBJ2-7; either TRBD1 or TRBD2 may supply D (5 bases each). The end of the DNA fits TRBJ2-5 better, so the J call may be wrong. Germline V gives CDR1 DFQATT, CDR2 SNEGSKA (reference sequence). This CDR3 contains 16 residues. In nucleotides, the CDR3 is TGCAGTGCTAGAGCCCTCGTCGTGCTAGCAGGGGAGACCCAGTACTTC. Protein: CSARALVVLAGETQYF.

J is TRBJ1-4 and V is TRBV2; a weak D match, TRBD1 (5 bases). The CDR3 extends over 14 amino acids. Trimming took off 3 bases at V and 8 bases at J, with 13 bases between the two ends. The germline V gene encodes CDR1 SNHLY and CDR2 FYNNEI. The CDR3 DNA reads as TGTGCCAGCAGTGAGGTACAGGCCGGGGAAAAACTGTTTTTT. Protein sequence: CASSEVQAGEKLFF.

This clonotype appeared a few times. This sequence joins TRBV15 and TRBJ2-3; 7 bases align to TRBD1. Looked up from germline, CDR1 is LNHNV and CDR2 is YYDKDF (reference sequence). With V trimmed by 0 bases and J by 2 bases, 5 bases remained unmatched. This CDR3 is built from 16 residues. Here the CDR3 reads CATSRETGLPTDTQYF. CDR3 coding DNA: TGTGCCACCAGCAGAGAGACAGGGTTACCCACAGATACGCAGTATTTT.

The gene calls are TRBV5-6 and TRBJ2-5, with a possible D match to TRBD1 (5 bases). The germline V gene has CDR1 SGHDT and CDR2 YYEEEE. The CDR3 totals 14 residues. Trimming removed 9 bases at V and 4 bases at J, with 19 bases between. CDR3 in amino acids: CATQTLRTGETQYF. CDR3 nucleotides: TGTGCCACCCAGACGCTCAGAACAGGAGAGACCCAGTACTTC.

This clonotype was detected a few times. This chain links TRBV7-8 with TRBJ2-1; 14 positions match TRBD2. The CDR3 covers 16 residues. With 5 bases clipped from V and 8 bases from J, the junction kept 8 bases outside the gene matches. Germline CDR1 and CDR2: SGHVS and FQNEAQ. CDR3 region: CASSPKGLAGVDEQFF. The CDR3 DNA reads as TGTGCCAGCAGCCCAAAGGGACTAGCGGGGGTAGATGAGCAGTTCTTC.

The V and J genes are TRBV6-1 and TRBJ2-7; no clear D. With 6 bases removed from V and 4 bases from J, the gap between germline ends came to 22 bases. The germline gives CDR1 MNHNS, CDR2 SASEGT. The CDR3 is 16 residues long. This CDR3 is CASSQLGRPKSYEQYF. CDR3 DNA: TGTGCCAGCAGCCAACTCGGTAGGCCGAAATCTTACGAGCAGTACTTC.

This clonotype came up a few times. The chain links TRBV12-3 or TRBV12-4 to TRBJ2-1; tentative D call: TRBD2 (6 bases). The V and J ends lost 6 bases and 3 bases respectively, with 12 bases between them. CDR3 length equals 14 residues. This CDR3 is CASRGSGIYNEQFF. The CDR3 DNA reads TGTGCCAGCAGGGGTAGCGGAATCTACAATGAGCAGTTCTTC.

The J gene is TRBJ2-3, the V gene TRBV7-6; 12 bases match TRBD2. The CDR3 length is 16 residues. V gave up 5 bases and J gave up 7 bases; unmatched junction bases: 10. The germline CDR1 and CDR2 sequences are SGHVS and FNYEAQ. The CDR3 DNA reads TGTGCCAGCAGCGGCCGACTAGCGGGAGAGTCAAATACGCAGTATTTT. Its protein is CASSGRLAGESNTQYF.

The chain is built from TRBV12-3 or TRBV12-4 and TRBJ2-2; 7 positions agree with TRBD1. This CDR3 has 14 residues. J lost 3 bases, V lost 5 bases, and 3 bases had no gene match. CDR3 bases: TGTGCCAGCAGTACTACAGGGGACACCGGGGAGCTGTTTTTT. Translation: CASSTTGDTGELFF.

The chain uses TRBV7-9 and TRBJ1-2; the match to TRBD1 covers 8 bases. CDR1 and CDR2 (germline): SEHNR, FQNEAQ (reference sequence). The CDR3 is 15 amino acids. V trimming: 1 base; J trimming: 4 bases; junction bases outside the gene matches: 5. CDR3 sequence: CASSLVGTGIYGYTF. The DNA for the CDR3 is TGTGCCAGCAGCTTAGTTGGGACAGGAATCTATGGCTACACCTTC.

J is TRBJ1-5 and V is TRBV20-1; tentatively, D is TRBD1 (6 bases). CDR3 length: 15 amino acids. Germline CDR1 and CDR2: DFQATT and SNEGSKA (reference sequence). Trimming removed 3 bases from V and 4 bases from J, with 16 bases in between. The chain's CDR3 is CSASRAGAQNQPQHF. In nucleotides, the CDR3 is TGCAGTGCTAGCAGGGCAGGGGCCCAAAATCAGCCCCAGCATTTT.

This clonotype has only one observation. The rearrangement joins TRBV5-1 to TRBJ2-7; no clear D. The CDR3 totals 16 residues. Germline CDR1 SGHRS, CDR2 YFSETQ. V was shortened by 0 bases and J by 2 bases, with 15 bases between the two germline ends. In nucleotides, the CDR3 is TGCGCCAGCAGCTTGGCACGGGCAGTTTACGCCTACGAGCAGTACTTC. Amino acids: CASSLARAVYAYEQYF.

This clonotype was seen a few times. V and J are TRBV10-3 and TRBJ1-4; maybe TRBD1 (5 bases). Germline CDR1 reads ENHRY; CDR2 reads SYGVKD. This CDR3 has 13 residues. V dropped 8 bases and J dropped 6 bases, with 13 bases sitting between them. In DNA, the CDR3 is TGTGCCATCTCCTCAAGGGGCGATGAAAAACTGTTTTTT. This codes for CAISSRGDEKLFF.

DNA of the CDR3: TGCAGTGCCATTCCAGGGTTAGGGAAGGCGGGCCCAGATACGCAGTATTTT. Its translation: CSAIPGLGKAGPDTQYF. This rearrangement joins TRBV20-1 to TRBJ2-3; the D call may be TRBD1 or TRBD2 (5 bases each). The ends were cut back, 6 bases at V and 4 bases at J, with 26 bases in the middle. This CDR3 has 17 amino acids. Germline CDR1 is DFQATT and CDR2 is SNEGSKA (reference sequence).

The rearrangement uses TRBV2 and TRBJ2-1; unclear D gene. The end of the DNA fits TRBJ2-7 better, so the J call may be wrong. The CDR3 runs 14 residues. CDR1 is SNHLY and CDR2 is FYNNEI in the germline V gene. The CDR3: CAGLSPSSYNEQYF. The CDR3 bases are TGTGCCGGTCTGAGCCCGAGCTCCTACAATGAGCAGTACTTC.

This clonotype was counted between two and nine times. This chain uses TRBV6-5 with TRBJ2-1; TRBD1 agrees at 7 bases. J gave up 3 bases and V 10 bases, and 9 bases lay outside the gene matches. The germline V gene encodes CDR1 MNHEY and CDR2 SVGAGI. The CDR3 contains 14 residues. The chain's CDR3 is CATKTRQGYNEQFF. The CDR3 region has the DNA TGTGCCACCAAAACAAGACAGGGCTACAATGAGCAGTTCTTC.

This clonotype turned up a few times. The chain is built from TRBV9 and TRBJ1-2, with D possibly matching TRBD1 (5 bases). Trimming pared 7 bases from V and 3 bases from J, leaving 13 bases between. Germline loops: CDR1 SGDLS, CDR2 YYNGEE. There are 13 residues in the CDR3. The CDR3 loop reads CASGRGGHYGYTF. The DNA for the CDR3 is TGTGCCAGCGGGAGGGGCGGCCACTATGGCTACACCTTC. Filled out from reference TRBV9 and TRBJ1-2, the complete variable domain reads DSGVTQTPKHLITATGQRVTLRCSPRSGDLSVYWYQQSLDQGLQFLIQYYNGEERAKGNILERFSAQQFPDLHSELNLSSLELGDSALYFCASGRGGHYGYTFGSGTRLTVV.

The V call is TRBV20-1, the J call TRBJ2-3; 9 nucleotides agree with TRBD2. This CDR3 spans 15 amino acids. V trimming: 5 bases; J trimming: 2 bases; junction bases outside the gene matches: 8. Germline values: CDR1 DFQATT, CDR2 SNEGSKA (reference sequence). The CDR3: CSALHRLAVTDTQYF. The CDR3 nucleotides read TGCAGTGCTCTCCATCGACTAGCGGTCACAGATACGCAGTATTTT.

The chain combines TRBV12-3 or TRBV12-4 with TRBJ2-5, with 7 bases aligning to TRBD2. CDR3 size: 17 residues. V dropped 6 bases and J dropped 0; count of bases not matched to a gene: 13. In DNA form, the CDR3 reads TGTGCCAGCAGCCCCAGCCCTATAACTAGCGACCAAGAGACCCAGTACTTC. Protein product: CASSPSPITSDQETQYF.

The V and J genes are TRBV7-9 and TRBJ2-5; D call uncertain. The last part of the DNA fits TRBJ2-7 better; the J call may be wrong. Germline V gives CDR1 SEHNR, CDR2 FQNEAQ (reference sequence). CDR3 length equals 18 residues. The DNA for the CDR3 is TGTGCCAGCAGCTTACCGGTAACGACGCAGGTCCCCCCCTACGAGCAGTACTTC. It is translated as CASSLPVTTQVPPYEQYF.

This clonotype has only a few counts. The rearrangement uses TRBV20-1 and TRBJ2-3; 7 bases match TRBD2. Germline V gene lookup returns CDR1 DFQATT and CDR2 SNEGSKA (reference sequence). J gave up 2 bases and V 3 bases, and 5 bases lay outside the gene matches. The CDR3 has 14 amino acids. CDR3 protein: CSARMGLFTDTQYF. The CDR3, as DNA: TGCAGTGCTAGGATGGGACTATTCACAGATACGCAGTATTTT.

This clonotype was counted a few times. The chain has TRBV6-2 or TRBV6-3 and TRBJ1-2; TRBD1 is a possible D gene (5 bases). Per germline, CDR1 MNHEY and CDR2 SVGEGT. This CDR3 is 14 amino acids long. The V end lost 5 bases, the J end lost 4 bases, and 14 bases lay between the germline ends. CDR3: CASSTPGRIYGYTF. The CDR3 DNA follows: TGTGCCAGCAGTACCCCGGGACGTATCTATGGCTACACCTTC.